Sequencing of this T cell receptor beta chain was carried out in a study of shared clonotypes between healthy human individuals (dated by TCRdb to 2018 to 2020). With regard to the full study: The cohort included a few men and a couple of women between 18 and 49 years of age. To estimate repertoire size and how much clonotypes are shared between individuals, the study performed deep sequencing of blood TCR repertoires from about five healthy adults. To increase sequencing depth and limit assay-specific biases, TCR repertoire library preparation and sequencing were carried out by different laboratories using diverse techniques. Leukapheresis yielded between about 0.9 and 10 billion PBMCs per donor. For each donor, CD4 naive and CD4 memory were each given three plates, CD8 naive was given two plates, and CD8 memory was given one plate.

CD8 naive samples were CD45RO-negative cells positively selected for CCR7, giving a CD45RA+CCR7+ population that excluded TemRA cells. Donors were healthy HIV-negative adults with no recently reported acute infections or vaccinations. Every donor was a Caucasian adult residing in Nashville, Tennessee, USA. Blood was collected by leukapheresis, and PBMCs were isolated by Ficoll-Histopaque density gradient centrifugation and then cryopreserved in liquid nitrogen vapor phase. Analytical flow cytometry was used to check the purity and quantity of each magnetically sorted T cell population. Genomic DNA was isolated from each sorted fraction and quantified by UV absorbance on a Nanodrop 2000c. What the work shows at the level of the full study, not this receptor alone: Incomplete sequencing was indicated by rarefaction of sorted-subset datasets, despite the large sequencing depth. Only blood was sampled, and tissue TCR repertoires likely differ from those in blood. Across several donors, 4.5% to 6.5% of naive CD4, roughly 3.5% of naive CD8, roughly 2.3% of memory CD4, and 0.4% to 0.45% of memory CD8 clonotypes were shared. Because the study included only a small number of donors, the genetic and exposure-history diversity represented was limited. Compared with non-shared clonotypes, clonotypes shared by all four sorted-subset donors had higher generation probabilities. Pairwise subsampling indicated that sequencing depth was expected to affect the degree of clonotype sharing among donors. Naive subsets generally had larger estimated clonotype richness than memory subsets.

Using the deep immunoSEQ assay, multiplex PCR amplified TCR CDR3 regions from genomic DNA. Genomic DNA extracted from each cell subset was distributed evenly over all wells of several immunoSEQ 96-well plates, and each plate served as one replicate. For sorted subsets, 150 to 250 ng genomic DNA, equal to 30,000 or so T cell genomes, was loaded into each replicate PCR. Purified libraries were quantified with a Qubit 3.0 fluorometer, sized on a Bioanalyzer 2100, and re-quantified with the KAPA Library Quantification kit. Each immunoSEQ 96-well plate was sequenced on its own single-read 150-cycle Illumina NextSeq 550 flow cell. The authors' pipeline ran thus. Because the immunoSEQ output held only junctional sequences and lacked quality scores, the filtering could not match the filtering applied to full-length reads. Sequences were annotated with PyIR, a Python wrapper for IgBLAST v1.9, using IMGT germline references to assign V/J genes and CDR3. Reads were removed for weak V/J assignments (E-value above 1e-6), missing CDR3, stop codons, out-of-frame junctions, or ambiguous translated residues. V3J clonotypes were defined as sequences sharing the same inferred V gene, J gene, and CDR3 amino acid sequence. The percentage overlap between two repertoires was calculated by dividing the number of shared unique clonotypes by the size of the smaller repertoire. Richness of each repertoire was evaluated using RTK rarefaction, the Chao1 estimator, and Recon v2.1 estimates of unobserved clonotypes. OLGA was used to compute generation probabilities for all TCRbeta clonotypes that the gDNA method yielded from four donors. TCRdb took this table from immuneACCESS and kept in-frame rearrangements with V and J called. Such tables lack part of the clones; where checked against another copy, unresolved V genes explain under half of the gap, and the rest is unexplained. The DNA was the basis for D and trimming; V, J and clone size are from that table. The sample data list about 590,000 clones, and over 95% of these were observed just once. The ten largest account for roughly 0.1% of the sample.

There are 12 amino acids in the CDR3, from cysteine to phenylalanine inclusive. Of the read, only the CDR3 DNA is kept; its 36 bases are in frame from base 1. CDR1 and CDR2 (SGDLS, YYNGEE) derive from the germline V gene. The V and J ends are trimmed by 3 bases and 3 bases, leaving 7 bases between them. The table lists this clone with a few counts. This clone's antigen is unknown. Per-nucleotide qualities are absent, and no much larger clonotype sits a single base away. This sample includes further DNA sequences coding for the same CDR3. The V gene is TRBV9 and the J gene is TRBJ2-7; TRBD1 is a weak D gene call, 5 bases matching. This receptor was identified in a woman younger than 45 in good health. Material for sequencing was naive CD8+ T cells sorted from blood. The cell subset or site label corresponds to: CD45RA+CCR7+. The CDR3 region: CASSGQGYEQYF. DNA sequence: TGTGCCAGCAGCGGTCAGGGCTACGAGCAGTACTTC.